The rows below give T cell receptor beta chains drawn from one sample of a study of T cells after yellow fever vaccination. MiXCR, applied by TCRdb to the 5' RACE reads, yields one record per CDR3 protein. Counted here are about 69,000 distinct CDR3 sequences, about 6% occurring once; the ten biggest clones make up around 2.2%. The sample consisted of CD4+ T cells sorted from PBMCs, taken roughly 14 days after the first yellow fever vaccination. Every receptor here comes from a man aged 18 to 30 who received the YFV17D yellow fever vaccine. The CDR3 runs from the conserved cysteine through the conserved F or W. A D gene is named only where the DNA matches it firmly. The size of a clone is reported for some rows only, either as once, few or many, or as a class for expanded clones.

abundance | j_gene | v_gene | d_gene | CDR3aa | CDR3nt
. | TRBJ1-6 | TRBV7-2 | TRBD1 | CASSPGTANSPLHF | TGTGCCAGCAGCCCCGGGACAGCAAATTCACCCCTCCACTTT
many | TRBJ2-1 | TRBV7-8 | TRBD1 | CASSFTGGNEQFF | TGTGCCAGCAGCTTTACAGGGGGGAATGAGCAGTTCTTC
. | TRBJ2-3 | TRBV20-1 | TRBD2 | CCVRTSGQGTDTQYF | TGCTGTGTTCGGACTAGCGGACAAGGCACAGATACGCAGTATTTT
few | TRBJ2-5 | TRBV12-3/TRBV12-4 | TRBD1 | CASSLTGVETQYF | TGTGCCAGCAGTTTGACAGGGGTAGAGACCCAGTACTTC
many | TRBJ2-7 | TRBV12-3/TRBV12-4 | . | CASSLRGTASYEQYF | TGTGCCAGCAGTCTAAGGGGGACGGCGTCCTACGAGCAGTACTTC
. | TRBJ1-4 | TRBV15 | . | CATSRNTGLVTRTKNEKLFF | TGTGCCACCAGCAGAAATACGGGTCTCGTCACCCGAACTAAAAATGAAAAACTGTTTTTT
many | TRBJ1-4 | TRBV20-1 | TRBD1 | CSASIGTGNEKLFF | TGCAGTGCTAGTATTGGGACAGGGAATGAAAAACTGTTTTTT
many | TRBJ2-2 | TRBV7-3 | TRBD2 | CASSLSSGGTGELFF | TGTGCCAGCAGCTTAAGCAGCGGGGGGACCGGGGAGCTGTTTTTT
many | TRBJ1-1 | TRBV6-2/TRBV6-3 | . | CASSYWSNTEAFF | TGTGCCAGCAGTTACTGGTCCAACACTGAAGCTTTCTTT
many | TRBJ2-7 | TRBV7-2 | . | CASSLVSGGQHEQYF | TGTGCCAGCAGCTTAGTCTCGGGGGGCCAACACGAGCAGTACTTC
many | TRBJ1-2 | TRBV7-9 | TRBD1 | CASSSMDRAYGYTF | TGTGCCAGCAGCTCTATGGACAGGGCATATGGCTACACCTTC
many | TRBJ2-5 | TRBV11-2 | . | CASSLVTFQETQYF | TGTGCCAGCAGCTTAGTAACTTTTCAAGAGACCCAGTACTTC
many | TRBJ2-7 | TRBV29-1 | TRBD2 | CSACGGRNYEQYF | TGCAGCGCCTGCGGGGGGCGAAACTACGAGCAGTACTTC
many | TRBJ2-3 | TRBV20-1 | . | CSARDPRGNTQYF | TGCAGTGCTAGAGATCCCAGGGGAAATACGCAGTATTTT
many | TRBJ2-1 | TRBV20-1 | TRBD1 | CSARDRRGQGHYEQFF | TGCAGTGCTAGAGATCGGCGGGGACAGGGGCACTATGAGCAGTTCTTC
many | TRBJ1-5 | TRBV20-1 | . | CSASTDTDQPQHF | TGCAGTGCTAGCACGGACACAGATCAGCCCCAGCATTTT
many | TRBJ1-4 | TRBV10-3 | . | CAISGLQNEKLFF | TGTGCCATCAGTGGTCTCCAGAATGAAAAACTGTTTTTT
many | TRBJ1-2 | TRBV5-1 | . | CASSQGTVVGYTF | TGCGCCAGCAGCCAAGGGACGGTAGTTGGCTACACCTTC
many | TRBJ1-1 | TRBV4-3 | . | CASSPNEQMGAFF | TGCGCCAGCAGCCCGAATGAACAGATGGGAGCTTTCTTT
many | TRBJ2-3 | TRBV10-2 | TRBD2 | CASNSGGADTQYF | TGCGCCAGCAATAGCGGGGGGGCAGATACGCAGTATTTT
many | TRBJ2-2 | TRBV4-3 | . | CASSQEPRLGTGELFF | TGCGCCAGCAGCCAAGAGCCTAGGCTTGGCACCGGGGAGCTGTTTTTT
many | TRBJ2-5 | TRBV25-1 | . | CASSELGETQYF | TGTGCCAGCAGTGAATTAGGAGAGACCCAGTACTTC
many | TRBJ2-3 | TRBV12-3/TRBV12-4 | TRBD2 | CANGLAGQDTQYF | TGTGCCAACGGACTAGCGGGACAGGATACGCAGTATTTT
many | TRBJ1-1 | TRBV7-8 | TRBD1 | CASSPTRVTGGANTEAFF | TGTGCCAGCAGCCCGACCAGGGTGACAGGGGGCGCGAACACTGAAGCTTTCTTT
many | TRBJ2-5 | TRBV5-1 | TRBD1 | CASTTQPGTGETQYF | TGCGCCAGCACTACCCAACCAGGGACAGGAGAGACCCAGTACTTC
. | TRBJ1-6 | TRBV20-1 | . | CCARDRGISYNSPLHF | TGCTGTGCTAGAGATAGGGGCATCTCCTATAATTCACCCCTCCACTTT
many | TRBJ2-7 | TRBV5-1 | . | CASSPDIGSYEQYF | TGCGCCAGCAGCCCGGACATTGGATCCTACGAGCAGTACTTC
many | TRBJ2-5 | TRBV5-1 | TRBD1 | CASSLATDRGLETQYF | TGCGCCAGCAGCTTGGCCACGGACAGGGGGCTAGAGACCCAGTACTTC
many | TRBJ2-7 | TRBV5-1 | . | CASSLGDVGSSYEQYF | TGCGCCAGCAGCTTGGGGGACGTGGGCAGCTCCTACGAGCAGTACTTC
many | TRBJ2-4 | TRBV10-3 | TRBD1 | CASGQGATKNIQYF | TGTGCCAGTGGACAGGGGGCGACCAAAAACATTCAGTACTTC